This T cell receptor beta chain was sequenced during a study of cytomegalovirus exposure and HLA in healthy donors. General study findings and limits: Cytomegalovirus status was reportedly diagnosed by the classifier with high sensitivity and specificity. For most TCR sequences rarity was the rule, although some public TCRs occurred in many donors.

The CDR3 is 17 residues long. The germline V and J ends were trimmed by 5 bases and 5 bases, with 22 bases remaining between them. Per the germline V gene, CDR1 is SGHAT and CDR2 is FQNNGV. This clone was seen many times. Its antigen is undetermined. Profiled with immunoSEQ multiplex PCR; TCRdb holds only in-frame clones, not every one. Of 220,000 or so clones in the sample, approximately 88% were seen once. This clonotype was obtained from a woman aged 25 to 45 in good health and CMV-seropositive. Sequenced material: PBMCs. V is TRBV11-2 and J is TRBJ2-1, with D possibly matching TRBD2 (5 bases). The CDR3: CASSPRRLGSIDNEQFF. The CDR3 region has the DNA TGTGCCAGCAGCCCCCGCCGATTAGGGAGCATCGACAATGAGCAGTTCTTC.